The rows below give T cell receptor beta chains drawn from one sample of a study of vaccination and CD4 T cells after COVID-19. These receptors have no identified antigens. TCRdb reanalysed the PCR reads using MiXCR and keeps one entry per CDR3 protein. The data show roughly 15,000 distinct CDR3 sequences, with about 48% seen just once and 10% to 15% held by the top ten. Sequences were derived from CD4+ T cells from blood, cultured in vitro, sampled about 7 months after SARS-CoV-2 vaccination. The source is a human donor who had recovered from COVID-19. CDR3s include the opening cysteine and the closing phenylalanine or tryptophan. A D gene is named only where the DNA matches it firmly. Clone size is shown for a subset of rows, as once, few, many or a class of expanded clone.

>TRBV7-9|TRBJ2-3|NA|once
CASTPRTDTQYF
TGTGCCAGCACCCCCCGGACAGATACGCAGTATTTT
>TRBV6-5|TRBJ2-1|TRBD2|NA
CASSFTTSGRSEQFF
TGTGCCAGCAGTTTCACGACTAGCGGGAGGAGTGAGCAGTTCTTC
>TRBV10-3|TRBJ2-5|NA|NA
CAISESGGETQYF
TGTGCCATCAGTGAGTCTGGAGGAGAGACCCAGTACTTC
>TRBV20-1|TRBJ2-7|NA|few
CSARDTRRLYEQYF
TGCAGTGCTAGAGATACCAGGCGCCTTTACGAGCAGTACTTC
>TRBV7-2|TRBJ1-1|NA|NA
CASSLGVGMNTEAFF
TGTGCCAGCAGCTTAGGCGTTGGCATGAACACTGAAGCTTTCTTT
>TRBV11-3|TRBJ2-1|NA|NA
CASSLEGRAPNNEQFF
TGTGCCAGCAGCTTAGAGGGTAGGGCACCTAACAATGAGCAGTTCTTC
>TRBV7-6|TRBJ1-1|NA|few
CASSLGPRTEAFF
TGTGCCAGCAGCTTAGGGCCCAGGACTGAAGCTTTCTTT
>TRBV20-1|TRBJ1-2|NA|NA
CSAREYGRMYYGYTF
TGCAGTGCTAGAGAGTATGGGAGGATGTACTATGGCTACACCTTC
>TRBV20-1|TRBJ2-1|NA|NA
CSARDVSYGEQFF
TGCAGTGCTAGAGATGTCTCTTATGGTGAGCAGTTCTTC
>TRBV6-1|TRBJ2-1|TRBD1|NA
CASSADRGGYNEQFF
TGTGCCAGCAGTGCAGACAGGGGGGGGTACAATGAGCAGTTCTTC
>TRBV24-1|TRBJ2-3|NA|once
CATSDFGGSAADTQYF
TGTGCCACCAGTGATTTTGGTGGCTCGGCCGCAGATACGCAGTATTTT
>TRBV7-9|TRBJ1-5|NA|NA
CASSLREDQPQHF
TGTGCCAGCAGCTTACGGGAGGATCAGCCCCAGCATTTT
>TRBV15|TRBJ2-7|NA|NA
CATGRQYAYEQYF
TGTGCCACCGGAAGACAGTACGCCTACGAGCAGTACTTC
>TRBV19|TRBJ2-7|NA|once
CASSVRADPEQYF
TGTGCCAGTAGTGTCCGTGCCGATCCCGAGCAGTACTTC
>TRBV30|TRBJ2-5|TRBD2|once
CAWSPLAGYQETQYF
TGTGCCTGGAGCCCGCTAGCGGGGTACCAAGAGACCCAGTACTTC
>TRBV15|TRBJ1-5|NA|few
CATSTRRTFKGQPQHF
TGTGCCACCAGCACCCGTCGGACTTTCAAGGGTCAGCCCCAGCATTTT
>TRBV5-4|TRBJ2-3|NA|NA
CASSITGSRTDTQYF
TGTGCCAGCAGCATCACAGGGTCCCGCACAGATACGCAGTATTTT
>TRBV7-2|TRBJ2-3|TRBD2|once
CASSLAGGPTDTQYF
TGTGCCAGCAGCTTAGCGGGAGGGCCAACAGATACGCAGTATTTT
>TRBV20-1|TRBJ2-5|NA|NA
CSAMTSSETQYF
TGCAGTGCCATGACTAGTAGTGAGACCCAGTACTTC
>TRBV11-1|TRBJ2-3|NA|NA
CASARGAGSTDTQYF
TGTGCCAGCGCAAGGGGGGCTGGGAGCACAGATACGCAGTATTTT
>TRBV5-6|TRBJ2-3|NA|NA
CASSLTHTDTQYF
TGTGCCAGCAGCTTGACCCACACAGATACGCAGTATTTT
>TRBV6-1|TRBJ2-3|TRBD2|once
CASSGLAGGTDTQYF
TGTGCCAGCAGTGGACTAGCGGGGGGCACAGATACGCAGTATTTT